These 18 T cell receptor beta chains originate from one sample sequenced in a study of OX40 agonist ivuxolimab in advanced cancers. Here immunoSEQ multiplex PCR was the method, and the copy in TCRdb shows in-frame clones only, minus some. This table holds roughly 79,000 clones, roughly 90% found once. The sequencing here drew on CD4+ or CD8+ T cells sorted from blood, taken in a trial of the OX40 agonist ivuxolimab. All receptors come from an adult with an advanced solid tumor such as melanoma, head and neck, liver or kidney cancer.

The J gene is TRBJ1-4, the V gene TRBV19; TRBD1 matches at 7 bases. Germline V lookup: CDR1 LNHDA, CDR2 SQIVND (reference sequence). The CDR3 is made up of 15 amino acids. V was clipped by 3 bases and J by 6 bases; unmatched bases: 7. The CDR3, as DNA: TGTGCCAGTAGTATTTTCGACACAGGGGATGAAAAACTGTTTTTT. Protein product: CASSIFDTGDEKLFF.

The CDR3 sequence: CASSSLRRSNTGELFF. In DNA, the CDR3 is TGCGCCAGCAGCTCTCTTCGCCGATCGAACACCGGGGAGCTGTTTTTT. The chain has TRBV5-1 and TRBJ2-2; D ambiguous. V lost 3 bases and J 0 bases, leaving 12 bases between the germline ends. Germline V gives CDR1 SGHRS, CDR2 YFSETQ. This CDR3 spans 16 amino acids.

The V call is TRBV4-2, the J call TRBJ2-7, with TRBD1 identical over 8 bases. This CDR3 comprises 16 residues. In germline, CDR1 is LGHNA, CDR2 YNFKEQ. V shed 1 base, J shed 6 bases, and the junction held 11 bases outside the gene matches. CDR3 in DNA: TGTGCCAGCAGCCAAGGGGCTTGGACAGGGTCGCGCGAGCAGTACTTC. The encoded protein is CASSQGAWTGSREQYF.

This chain connects TRBV12-5 to TRBJ2-1, with D perhaps matching TRBD1 (5 bases). V lost 2 bases, J lost 0 bases, and 11 bases lay in between. Germline loops: CDR1 LGHNT, CDR2 FRNRAP. The CDR3 contains 16 residues. The CDR3: CASGLPGSRSYNEQFF. CDR3 sequence (DNA): TGTGCTAGTGGTTTGCCAGGGTCGCGCTCCTACAATGAGCAGTTCTTC. Combining the CDR3 with reference TRBV12-5 and TRBJ2-1 gives the whole variable domain DARVTQTPRHKVTEMGQEVTMRCQPILGHNTVFWYRQTMMQGLELLAYFRNRAPLDDSGMPKDRFSAEMPDATLATLKIQPSEPRDSAVYFCASGLPGSRSYNEQFFGPGTRLTVL.

The chain employs TRBV6-5 and TRBJ2-2; D remains unclear. The germline V gene has CDR1 MNHEY and CDR2 SVGAGI. V lost 2 bases to trimming and J lost 2 bases, with 9 bases between them. There are 15 residues in the CDR3. The CDR3 region has the DNA TGTGCCAGCAGTTACGGTCCAGAAAACACCGGGGAGCTGTTTTTT. It is translated as CASSYGPENTGELFF.

The chain couples TRBV11-2 to TRBJ2-7; the D is unclear. V was pared by 1 base and J by 5 bases, with 6 bases between. Germline loops: CDR1 SGHAT, CDR2 FQNNGV. CDR3 length equals 12 residues. The CDR3 here is CASSLGDHEQYF. As DNA, the CDR3 is TGTGCCAGCAGCTTAGGCGACCACGAGCAGTACTTC.

This rearrangement joins TRBV7-6 to TRBJ1-1; D is undetermined. V lost 6 bases and J 4 bases, leaving 9 bases between the germline ends. CDR3 size: 12 residues. Germline loops: CDR1 SGHVS, CDR2 FNYEAQ. CDR3 residues: CASSSSGTEAFF. The CDR3 DNA reads as TGTGCCAGCAGTTCTTCCGGCACTGAAGCTTTCTTT.

The genes are TRBV7-9 and TRBJ1-4; D is unclear. The germline V gene encodes CDR1 SEHNR and CDR2 FQNEAQ (reference sequence). There are 14 residues in the CDR3. Trimming pared 5 bases from V and 0 bases from J, leaving 7 bases between. CDR3 sequence reads: CASSLGATNEKLFF. CDR3 in DNA: TGTGCCAGCAGCCTGGGAGCAACTAATGAAAAACTGTTTTTT.

Of note for this clone: This sample includes further DNA sequences coding for the same CDR3. The gene calls are TRBV28 and TRBJ1-1, with D uncertain. This CDR3 spans 13 amino acids. Germline assignment: CDR1 MDHEN and CDR2 SYDVKM. The V and J ends lost 7 bases and 3 bases respectively, with 12 bases between them. CDR3 amino acids: CASTDGRHTEAFF. CDR3 in DNA: TGTGCCAGCACCGACGGGCGGCACACTGAAGCTTTCTTT.

The chain combines TRBV10-3 with TRBJ1-2, with D perhaps matching TRBD1 (6 bases). This CDR3 is built from 16 residues. Germline V CDR1 and CDR2: ENHRY, SYGVKD. Trimming removed 3 bases from V and 9 bases from J, with 23 bases in between. The CDR3 sequence is CAISDHSDSAGWSYTF. The CDR3 nucleotides are TGTGCCATCAGTGACCACTCGGACAGTGCCGGGTGGAGCTACACCTTC.

The chain combines TRBV7-6 with TRBJ2-5; 8 bases line up with TRBD2. The CDR3 sequence is 14 residues long. Unmatched junction bases numbered 3, after V lost 1 base and J lost 5 bases. Germline V lookup: CDR1 SGHVS, CDR2 FNYEAQ. The CDR3 loop reads CASSLGQRGETQYF. CDR3 DNA: TGTGCCAGCAGCTTAGGACAGCGGGGGGAGACCCAGTACTTC.

J is TRBJ2-5 and V is TRBV11-2; D remains unclear. The CDR3 contains 14 residues. The ends were cut back, 8 bases at V and 2 bases at J, with 15 bases in the middle. Germline V lookup: CDR1 SGHAT, CDR2 FQNNGV. CDR3 bases: TGTGCCAGCTCTGGGCAGAGAAATCAAGAGACCCAGTACTTC. Amino acids: CASSGQRNQETQYF.

The rearrangement links TRBV4-2 to TRBJ1-1; perhaps TRBD1 as D (5 bases). The germline gives CDR1 LGHNA, CDR2 YNFKEQ. The germline V and J ends were trimmed by 4 bases and 3 bases, with 15 bases remaining between them. CDR3 length equals 15 residues. The chain's CDR3 is CASSPRDGGDTEAFF. As DNA, the CDR3 is TGTGCCAGCAGCCCCCGGGACGGTGGGGACACTGAAGCTTTCTTT.

In its sample, this clone was seen a few times. The V and J genes are TRBV14 and TRBJ1-2; D is unclear. From germline, CDR1 is SGHDN and CDR2 FVKESK. The CDR3 runs 13 residues. V was shortened by 1 base and J by 4 bases, with 7 bases between the two germline ends. The CDR3 DNA reads TGTGCCAGCAGCCAAGGTGTGTTCTATGGCTACACCTTC. Encoded protein: CASSQGVFYGYTF.

This chain links TRBV15 with TRBJ2-7; D perhaps matches TRBD1 (6 bases). CDR1 is LNHNV and CDR2 is YYDKDF in the germline V gene (reference sequence). V was shortened by 3 bases and J by 4 bases, with 13 bases between the two germline ends. The CDR3 totals 14 residues. CDR3 nucleotides: TGTGCCACCAGCAGTTCAGGGGCAGGATACGAGCAGTACTTC. Translating it yields CATSSSGAGYEQYF. The whole variable domain, filled in from reference TRBV15 and TRBJ2-7, reads DAMVIQNPRYQVTQFGKPVTLSCSQTLNHNVMYWYQQKSSQAPKLLFHYYDKDFNNEADTPDNFQSRRPNTSFCFLDIRSPGLGDTAMYLCATSSSGAGYEQYFGPGTRLTVT.

CDR3 region: CASSTLSYGYTF. The CDR3 DNA sequence: TGTGCCAGCAGTACACTATCCTATGGCTACACCTTC. The chain is built from TRBV6-1 and TRBJ1-2; D not resolved. V lost 5 bases and J 4 bases, leaving 8 bases between the germline ends. CDR1 is MNHNS and CDR2 is SASEGT in the germline V gene. The CDR3 consists of 12 residues.

The chain carries TRBV7-6 and TRBJ2-3, with no clear D. Trimming shortened V by 0 bases and J by 2 bases, and 9 bases separated the two germline ends. This CDR3 has 15 residues. Germline V lookup: CDR1 SGHVS, CDR2 FNYEAQ. The CDR3 loop reads CASSLAGSITDTQYF. The CDR3 nucleotides are TGTGCCAGCAGCTTAGCGGGATCCATCACAGATACGCAGTATTTT.

This sequence joins TRBV6-1 and TRBJ2-7, with D hard to call. The germline gives CDR1 MNHNS, CDR2 SASEGT. CDR3 length: 14 residues. The ends were cut back, 6 bases at V and 3 bases at J, with 15 bases in the middle. Here the CDR3 reads CASSPPSFDYEQYF. CDR3 nucleotide sequence: TGTGCCAGCAGCCCCCCTTCGTTTGACTACGAGCAGTACTTC.